The TCR beta chain described here comes from a study of CD8 T cells in ankylosing spondylitis (dated by TCRdb to about 2017). About the investigation overall: T cell receptor beta repertoires were profiled in healthy donors and ankylosing spondylitis patients so that disease-linked TCR variants could be found. The full study cohort comprised approximately 23 ankylosing spondylitis patients and roughly 110 healthy donors. Samples of peripheral blood were taken, and for ankylosing spondylitis patients, synovial fluid was collected as well.

Reads for this sample came from an Illumina HiSeq 2500. Quantitative 5'-RACE with molecular barcodes was the method used to prepare the TCR beta libraries. Concerning the study's data processing: To identify disease-linked TCR variants, a new computational method was used, one built on a probabilistic model of VDJ rearrangement. The raw public reads went through TCRdb reprocessing: fastp at Q25, MiXCR clone calling, in-frame beta chains kept. CDR3 protein sequences are deduplicated, and each keeps its most common genes and DNA. The V and J calls and clone size are TCRdb's, not the authors'. This sample gives approximately 350,000 distinct CDR3 sequences in total; 20% of them show up just once. The top ten clonotypes cover around 13% of the sample. Reading the germline V gene gives CDR1 ENHRY and CDR2 SYGVKD. Trimming at the junction amounts to 11 bases on V and 0 bases on J, and the germline ends lie 16 bases apart. The CDR3 runs 14 amino acids, cysteine and phenylalanine included. Only CDR3 DNA is held: 42 bases, read in frame from base 1.

This clonotype has just a few counts. Its antigen is currently not known. No base quality information exists; no much larger clone differs at one position. What the work shows at the level of the full study, not this receptor alone: Some motif variants had previously been reported in the synovial fluid and blood of reactive arthritis patients, which suggests shared mechanisms of disease initiation. According to the report, matched synovial fluid samples from ankylosing spondylitis patients were significantly enriched for the disease-linked clones. A TCR beta motif made up of several highly homologous amino acid variants appeared to be characteristic of blood from ankylosing spondylitis patients. The disease-linked clones had a CD8+ phenotype and were found at relatively low frequencies in peripheral blood.

The receptor was derived from a male donor with ankylosing spondylitis or in good health (not recorded which). Sequences were obtained from blood, either unsorted or a sorted T cell fraction (not recorded which). The chain is assembled from TRBV10-3 and TRBJ1-2; TRBD1 is a possible D gene, resting on 5 matching bases. The encoded CDR3 is CAVLRGSSNYGYTF. The DNA is as follows: TGTGCCGTGCTTAGGGGTTCATCTAACTATGGCTACACCTTC.